The sequence of this TCR beta chain was determined in a study of T cells in Graves' hyperthyroidism and ophthalmopathy. This clonotype was recorded at least ten times. Germline lookup yields CDR1 LNHNV and CDR2 YYDKDF (reference sequence). CDR3 length: 13 amino acids. Trimming stripped 1 base from V and 1 base from J, with 4 bases between. Researchers took RNA transcripts and amplified the TCR beta CDR3 regions from them. The HTBI primer set drove a first-round RT-PCR of the TCR CDR3. MiXCR, run by TCRdb on the multiplex PCR reads, gives a single entry per CDR3 protein. The sample lists 350,000 or so distinct CDR3 sequences; over 20% were seen once.

The V and J genes are TRBV15 and TRBJ1-1; D gene unclear. The receptor was isolated from a woman aged 45 to 65 with Graves' hyperthyroidism. Material for sequencing was blood. The CDR3 region has the DNA TGTGCCACCAGCAGAGGACAGAACACTGAAGCTTTCTTT. Its translation is CATSRGQNTEAFF.